One and the same sample provided the 18 T cell receptor beta chains below, sequenced in a study of T cells after posttransplantation cyclophosphamide. TCRdb keeps only in-frame clones here, not all; method: immunoSEQ multiplex PCR. The data show about 39,000 clones, with none appearing a single time. Sequencing was carried out using PBMCs. The receptors shown here come from a woman in her 50s in good health and a related stem cell transplant donor.

This clone occurred many times. The rearrangement uses TRBV5-4 and TRBJ2-7, with 9 bases identical to TRBD1. Per germline, CDR1 SGHNT and CDR2 YYREEE (reference sequence). The CDR3 totals 15 residues. V was clipped by 0 bases and J by 5 bases; unmatched bases: 6. Written as DNA, the CDR3 is TGTGCCAGCAGCTTGGATGGGACAGGGTACCACGAGCAGTACTTC. Its protein is CASSLDGTGYHEQYF.

This clone was detected many times. V usage is TRBV4-1 and J usage is TRBJ2-2; 9 nucleotides agree with TRBD1. Trimming removed 4 bases from V and 0 bases from J; junction bases left unmatched: 3. Germline assignment: CDR1 MGHRA and CDR2 YSYEKL. The CDR3 is 16 residues long. The CDR3 nucleotides are TGCGCCAGCAGCCCTACAGGGGGCGCGAACACCGGGGAGCTGTTTTTT. Encoded protein: CASSPTGGANTGELFF.

The chain couples TRBV7-6 to TRBJ2-1; maybe TRBD1 (6 bases). The CDR3 sequence is 16 residues long. V dropped 5 bases and J dropped 4 bases, with 18 bases sitting between them. The germline gives CDR1 SGHVS, CDR2 FNYEAQ. The CDR3 region is CASSPAQGMGYNEQFF. The CDR3, as DNA: TGTGCCAGCAGCCCCGCACAGGGAATGGGATACAATGAGCAGTTCTTC.

This clone came up many times. The J gene is TRBJ2-1, the V gene TRBV10-1, with 8 bases aligning to TRBD2. J was trimmed by 2 bases and V by 4 bases; bases with no gene match: 10. The CDR3 extends over 17 amino acids. Germline loops: CDR1 WNHNN, CDR2 SYGVQD (reference sequence). Here the CDR3 DNA reads TGCGCCAGCAGTGCCGCGGGGGGCCCCAGGACCTACAATGAGCAGTTCTTC. Its protein is CASSAAGGPRTYNEQFF.

This clone has a count of ten or more. The CDR3 is CASKTSTSEQYF. Written as DNA, the CDR3 is TGTGCCAGCAAAACCTCTACTAGCGAGCAGTACTTC. J is TRBJ2-7 and V is TRBV11-2; weak D call: TRBD2 (5 bases). Germline CDR1 SGHAT, CDR2 FQNNGV. The V gene lost 7 bases and the J gene lost 6 bases, with 13 bases spanning the gap. The CDR3 has 12 amino acids. The full variable domain, completed using reference TRBV11-2 and TRBJ2-7, is EAGVAQSPRYKIIEKRQSVAFWCNPISGHATLYWYQQILGQGPKLLIQFQNNGVVDDSQLPKDRFSAERLKGVDSTLKIQPAKLEDSAVYLCASKTSTSEQYFGPGTRLTVT.

This clone was picked up many times. The genes are TRBV5-6 and TRBJ1-5; D may be TRBD1 (5 bases). The length of the CDR3 is 15 residues. The V end lost 4 bases, the J end lost 6 bases, and 17 bases lay between the germline ends. Germline CDR1 is SGHDT and CDR2 is YYEEEE. The CDR3 sequence: CASSLWQGRSQPQHF. CDR3 nucleotides: TGTGCCAGCAGCCTGTGGCAGGGTAGGAGTCAGCCCCAGCATTTT.

Many counts were recorded for this clone. The V and J genes are TRBV11-2 and TRBJ1-1; the D is unclear. With 5 bases removed from V and 11 bases from J, the gap between germline ends came to 15 bases. The germline CDR1 and CDR2 sequences are SGHAT and FQNNGV. The CDR3 runs 12 residues. CDR3 residues: CASSSTAVEAFF. The CDR3 nucleotides are TGTGCCAGCAGCAGTACAGCGGTGGAGGCTTTCTTT.

This clone was detected many times. V usage is TRBV28 and J usage is TRBJ1-5; D is unclear. The germline V gene has CDR1 MDHEN and CDR2 SYDVKM. Trimming removed 5 bases at V and 4 bases at J, with 15 bases between. There are 15 residues in the CDR3. The CDR3 nucleotides read TGTGCCAGCAGTCCCCTAGACCGTGGGAATCAGCCCCAGCATTTT. Protein sequence: CASSPLDRGNQPQHF.

This clone was seen only a few times. This chain connects TRBV7-9 to TRBJ1-5, with TRBD1 matching over 8 bases. CDR1 is SEHNR and CDR2 is FQNEAQ in the germline V gene (reference sequence). The J segment lost 4 bases and the V segment lost 5 bases, leaving 13 bases of the junction unmatched. There are 17 residues in the CDR3. The CDR3 nucleotides are TGTGCCAGCAGCCCGCCTTATGGGACAGGCGATAATCAGCCCCAGCATTTT. Its protein is CASSPPYGTGDNQPQHF.

This clone was detected many times. The chain has TRBV4-1 and TRBJ2-7; no firm D call. This CDR3 is built from 17 residues. Trimming shortened V by 0 bases and J by 2 bases, and 17 bases separated the two germline ends. The germline V gene encodes CDR1 MGHRA and CDR2 YSYEKL. The CDR3 here is CASSQDLMPRFTYEQYF. The DNA of the CDR3 is TGCGCCAGCAGCCAAGATCTTATGCCCAGATTTACCTACGAGCAGTACTTC.

This clone was observed many times. CDR3 DNA: TGTGCCAGCAGCTTAGGACCGGGACAGGGGGGCTACACCTTC. Amino acid sequence: CASSLGPGQGGYTF. The chain employs TRBV7-2 and TRBJ1-2, with 10 bases that match TRBD1. This CDR3 has 14 amino acids. V was pared by 1 base and J by 8 bases, with 4 bases of the junction left unmatched. Germline V gives CDR1 SGHTA, CDR2 FQGNSA. Complete variable domain (other parts from reference TRBV7-2 and TRBJ1-2): GAGVSQSPSNKVTEKGKDVELRCDPISGHTALYWYRQSLGQGLEFLIYFQGNSAPDKSGLPSDRFSAERTGGSVSTLTIQRTQQEDSAVYLCASSLGPGQGGYTFGSGTRLTVV.

This clone was seen ten or more times. The CDR3 DNA reads TGCGCCAGCAGCCAAGTAGGAGGGGGCAGTGAGCAGTTCTTC. Translating it yields CASSQVGGGSEQFF. This chain uses TRBV4-1 with TRBJ2-1; weak D call: TRBD1 (7 bases). Per germline, CDR1 MGHRA and CDR2 YSYEKL. The CDR3 has 14 amino acids. Trimming shortened V by 1 base and J by 9 bases, and 13 bases separated the two germline ends.

In this sample, this clone turned up a few times. The chain uses TRBV6-1 and TRBJ1-3, with 7 bases that match TRBD1. The CDR3 has 14 amino acids. Germline CDR1 is MNHNS and CDR2 is SASEGT. V shed 6 bases, J shed 3 bases, and the junction held 5 bases outside the gene matches. CDR3 sequence: CASRLTGVGNTIYF. In nucleotides, the CDR3 is TGTGCCAGCAGACTTACAGGGGTTGGAAACACCATATATTTT.

This clone was counted ten times or more. CDR3 coding DNA: TGTGCCAGCAGCTTAGTCTTGGGCTCCTGGGAGACTGAAGCTTTCTTT. It specifies CASSLVLGSWETEAFF. This sequence joins TRBV11-2 and TRBJ1-1; no clear D gene. This CDR3 spans 16 amino acids. V shed 1 base and J shed 5 bases, with 17 bases lying between them. The germline CDR1 and CDR2 sequences are SGHAT and FQNNGV.

There are many counts of this clone. The rearrangement links TRBV18 to TRBJ1-5; D not certain. Germline lookup yields CDR1 KGHSH and CDR2 LQKENI. The CDR3 is made up of 15 amino acids. V lost 1 base and J 0 bases, leaving 7 bases between the germline ends. The chain's CDR3 is CASSPLGASNQPQHF. Here the CDR3 DNA reads TGTGCCAGCTCACCACTGGGAGCTAGCAATCAGCCCCAGCATTTT.

The sample holds many counts of this clone. The J gene is TRBJ1-2, the V gene TRBV6-5, with TRBD1 matching over 7 bases. This CDR3 comprises 14 residues. V shed 10 bases, J shed 0 bases, and the junction held 8 bases outside the gene matches. Germline V lookup: CDR1 MNHEY, CDR2 SVGAGI. CDR3 protein: CATRLGTANYGYTF. The CDR3 coding sequence is TGTGCCACCCGCCTGGGGACAGCTAACTATGGCTACACCTTC.

This clone was seen at least ten times. The chain combines TRBV18 with TRBJ1-5; 10 nucleotides align to TRBD1. Germline trimming cut 3 bases from V and 7 bases from J; bases unmatched to any gene: 12. The CDR3 has 17 residues. Germline V gene lookup returns CDR1 KGHSH and CDR2 LQKENI. For the CDR3, the DNA is TGTGCCAGCTCACCTTCAACCGGGACAGGGGTCGGCCAGCCCCAGCATTTT. Protein product: CASSPSTGTGVGQPQHF.

The sample holds a few counts of this clone. Other DNA sequences within the sample encode an identical CDR3. The J gene is TRBJ1-6, the V gene TRBV18; perhaps TRBD1 as D (6 bases). This CDR3 comprises 15 residues. CDR1 is KGHSH and CDR2 is LQKENI in the germline V gene. V was pared by 2 bases and J by 6 bases, with 11 bases between. The CDR3 protein is CASSPSGGANSPLHF. The CDR3 DNA follows: TGTGCCAGCTCACCATCCGGGGGGGCTAATTCACCCCTCCACTTT.